Below, one TCR beta chain is given with its context. The method was immunoSEQ multiplex PCR; TCRdb's version includes in-frame clones alone and lacks a portion of them. The sample carries about 55,000 clones, about nine tenths recorded once. This sample is drawn from a study of blood T cell repertoires in COVID-19. Germline values: CDR1 MGHRA, CDR2 YSYEKL. The CDR3 length is 18 residues. After removal of 1 base from V and 9 bases from J, the junction contained 16 bases not matched to a gene. V usage is TRBV4-1 and J usage is TRBJ2-1; 9 nucleotides align to TRBD1. The sequence came from a man between 60 and 70 years old with active COVID-19. Material for sequencing was peripheral blood. The CDR3: CASSQGLLSRTGDAEQFF. CDR3 nucleotides: TGCGCCAGCAGCCAAGGGCTACTTTCCCGGACAGGGGACGCTGAGCAGTTCTTC.